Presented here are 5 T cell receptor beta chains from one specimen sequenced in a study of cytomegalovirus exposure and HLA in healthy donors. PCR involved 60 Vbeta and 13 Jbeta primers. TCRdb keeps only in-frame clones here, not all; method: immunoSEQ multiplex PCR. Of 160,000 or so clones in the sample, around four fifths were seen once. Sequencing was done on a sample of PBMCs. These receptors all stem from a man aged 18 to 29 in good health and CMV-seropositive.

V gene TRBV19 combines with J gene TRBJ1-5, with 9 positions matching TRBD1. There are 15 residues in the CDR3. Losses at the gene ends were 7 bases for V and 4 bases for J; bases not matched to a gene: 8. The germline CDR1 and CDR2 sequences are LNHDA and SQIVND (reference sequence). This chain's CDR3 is CASTEGQGENQPQHF. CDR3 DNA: TGTGCCAGTACCGAGGGACAGGGCGAAAATCAGCCCCAGCATTTT.

CDR3 sequence (DNA): TGCGCCAGCAGCCGGGTGGAACAGAATACGCAGTATTTT. Encoded protein: CASSRVEQNTQYF. V is TRBV4-1 and J is TRBJ2-3; D is unresolved. Deletions cut 4 bases from V and 7 bases from J, with 12 bases between. The CDR3 loop spans 13 amino acids. In germline, CDR1 is MGHRA, CDR2 YSYEKL.

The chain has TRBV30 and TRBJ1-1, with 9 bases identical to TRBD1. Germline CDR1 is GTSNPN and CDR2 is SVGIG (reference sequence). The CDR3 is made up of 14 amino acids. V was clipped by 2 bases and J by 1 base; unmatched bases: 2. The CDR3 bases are TGTGCCTGGAGTAAGGACAGGGGGAACACTGAAGCTTTCTTT. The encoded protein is CAWSKDRGNTEAFF.

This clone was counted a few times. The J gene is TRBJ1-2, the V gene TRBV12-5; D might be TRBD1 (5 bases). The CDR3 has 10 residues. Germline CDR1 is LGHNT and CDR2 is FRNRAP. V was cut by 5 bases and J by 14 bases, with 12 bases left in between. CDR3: CASGTDSETF. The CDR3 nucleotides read TGTGCTAGTGGTACCGACAGTGAAACCTTC. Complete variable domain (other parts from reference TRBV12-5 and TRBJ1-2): DARVTQTPRHKVTEMGQEVTMRCQPILGHNTVFWYRQTMMQGLELLAYFRNRAPLDDSGMPKDRFSAEMPDATLATLKIQPSEPRDSAVYFCASGTDSETFGSGTRLTVV.

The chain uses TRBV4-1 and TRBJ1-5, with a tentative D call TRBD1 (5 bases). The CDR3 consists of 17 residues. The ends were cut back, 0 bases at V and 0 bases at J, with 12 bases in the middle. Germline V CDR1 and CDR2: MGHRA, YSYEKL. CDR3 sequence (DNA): TGCGCCAGCAGCCAAGATAACGGAGGGGTTAGCAATCAGCCCCAGCATTTT. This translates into CASSQDNGGVSNQPQHF.